Presented here are 19 T cell receptor beta chains from one specimen sequenced in a study of shared clonotypes between healthy human individuals. Some clones are missing from TCRdb's copy, which holds only in-frame ones; the method was immunoSEQ multiplex PCR. The sample includes around 1,000,000 clones, approximately 75% of them seen just once. Sequencing was carried out using memory CD4+ T cells from PBMCs. Subset meaning: CD45RA-negative fraction. The receptor set was obtained from a man younger than 30 in good health. Some clones in this sample may be carry-over from other donors' samples.

The table lists this clone with a few counts. V gene TRBV7-9 combines with J gene TRBJ2-5; D may be TRBD2 (5 bases). The CDR3 runs to 16 residues. Per the germline V gene, CDR1 is SEHNR and CDR2 is FQNEAQ (reference sequence). V dropped 1 base and J dropped 1 base, with 13 bases sitting between them. The chain's CDR3 is CASSLESSPVQETQYF. The DNA of the CDR3 is TGTGCCAGCAGCTTAGAGTCTAGCCCGGTCCAAGAGACCCAGTACTTC.

Here the CDR3 DNA reads TGTGCCAGTAGTGGGGTAGCGACAACCGAGGGGGAGCAGTACTTC. Protein product: CASSGVATTEGEQYF. The V gene is TRBV19, the J gene TRBJ2-7; possibly TRBD1 or TRBD2 for D (5 bases each). Germline V gene sequence: CDR1 LNHDA, CDR2 SQIVND (reference sequence). V lost 5 bases and J lost 7, with 21 bases in between. CDR3 length: 15 amino acids.

This chain uses TRBV28 with TRBJ2-7; 9 bases agree with TRBD2. Germline loops: CDR1 MDHEN, CDR2 SYDVKM. J lost 6 bases, V lost 3 bases, and 9 bases had no gene match. This CDR3 has 15 amino acids. The DNA of the CDR3 is TGTGCCAGCAGTTTGCCAGTAGCGGGAGCCCGCGAGCAGTACTTC. Encoded protein: CASSLPVAGAREQYF.

The chain employs TRBV28 and TRBJ1-5; TRBD1 agrees at 7 bases. The CDR3 runs to 15 residues. CDR1 is MDHEN, CDR2 SYDVKM, per germline. Trimming took 2 bases from V and 5 from J; bases not matched to a gene: 6. CDR3 residues: CASSLDSGGHQPQHF. The CDR3 region has the DNA TGTGCCAGCAGTTTAGATTCAGGGGGACATCAGCCCCAGCATTTT.

DNA for the CDR3: TGTGCCAGCAGTGAGCCCGGGGAGGGCCGTTACACTGAAGCTTTCTTT. Residues: CASSEPGEGRYTEAFF. The gene calls are TRBV6-1 and TRBJ1-1, with no clear D. Trimming took off 3 bases at V and 3 bases at J, with 17 bases between the two ends. Germline V gene lookup returns CDR1 MNHNS and CDR2 SASEGT. The CDR3 consists of 16 residues.

This chain connects TRBV29-1 to TRBJ2-7, with D perhaps TRBD2 (5 bases). This CDR3 contains 13 residues. The V end was cut by 5 bases, the J end by 7 bases, with 18 bases between. Germline V gives CDR1 SQVTM, CDR2 ANQGSEA. The CDR3 region is CSVSWAGLGEQYF. The CDR3, as DNA: TGCAGCGTTAGCTGGGCAGGACTCGGGGAGCAGTACTTC.

The V gene is TRBV4-1, the J gene TRBJ2-3; 10 bases map to TRBD2. CDR1 and CDR2 from the germline V gene are MGHRA and YSYEKL. Trimming at V came to 1 base and at J to 5 bases, leaving 9 bases not matched to a gene. The CDR3 is 17 residues long. The CDR3 nucleotides read TGCGCCAGCAGCCAAGGGAGAGCTAGCGGGAGTCGAGATACGCAGTATTTT. It encodes CASSQGRASGSRDTQYF.

The chain is built from TRBV2 and TRBJ2-5, with 10 bases identical to TRBD1. With 3 bases clipped from V and 5 bases from J, the junction kept 6 bases outside the gene matches. Germline V gene data show CDR1 as SNHLY and CDR2 as FYNNEI. This CDR3 contains 15 residues. The CDR3 sequence is CASSDGQGGRETQYF. The CDR3 DNA reads as TGTGCCAGCAGTGATGGACAGGGGGGGCGGGAGACCCAGTACTTC.

V gene TRBV6-1 combines with J gene TRBJ2-1; D unresolved. CDR3 length equals 11 residues. Germline CDR1 is MNHNS and CDR2 is SASEGT. V lost 0 bases, J lost 9 bases, and 3 bases lay in between. The CDR3 DNA reads TGTGCCAGCAGTGAAGCTATTGAGCAGTTCTTC. It codes for CASSEAIEQFF.

This clone was recorded at least ten times. The sample contains more than one DNA sequence encoding this CDR3. This rearrangement joins TRBV18 to TRBJ1-1; no reliable D call. Germline V gene data show CDR1 as KGHSH and CDR2 as LQKENI. The V end was cut by 1 base, the J end by 1 base, with 10 bases between. This CDR3 comprises 15 residues. The CDR3 region is CASSPREGRNTEAFF. Written as DNA, the CDR3 is TGTGCCAGCTCACCACGGGAGGGAAGGAACACTGAAGCTTTCTTT.

About this clone: The same CDR3 also results from other DNA sequences found in this sample. The chain recombines TRBV28 with TRBJ2-7; no clear D gene. V lost 5 bases and J 2 bases, leaving 13 bases between the germline ends. The CDR3 runs to 14 residues. Germline lookup yields CDR1 MDHEN and CDR2 SYDVKM. CDR3 sequence reads: CASSPPLGTYEQYF. CDR3 DNA sequence: TGTGCCAGCAGTCCACCATTGGGGACCTACGAGCAGTACTTC.

This clone was picked up one time. This chain uses TRBV11-3 with TRBJ2-1; 7 nucleotides agree with TRBD2. CDR3 length: 15 residues. V was clipped by 0 bases and J by 6 bases; unmatched bases: 5. Germline-derived CDR1 and CDR2 are SGHNT and YENEEA. As DNA, the CDR3 is TGTGCCAGCAGCTTAGACTCCCGGGGGGTCAATGAGCAGTTCTTC. It specifies CASSLDSRGVNEQFF.

This sequence joins TRBV13 and TRBJ1-1, with D maybe TRBD1 (5 bases). The V end was cut by 7 bases, the J end by 6 bases, with 15 bases between. Germline loops: CDR1 PRHDT, CDR2 FYEKMQ (reference sequence). The CDR3 covers 13 residues. CDR3 sequence reads: CASTRGRGSEAFF. The CDR3 DNA follows: TGTGCCAGCACCCGGGGGAGGGGATCTGAAGCTTTCTTT.

About this clone: One end of the junction varies from germline; a read error may be responsible. The chain uses TRBV19 and TRBJ1-3; the D gene is possibly TRBD1 (6 bases). This CDR3 has 13 amino acids. The V gene's germline CDR1 is LNHDA and CDR2 SQIVND (reference sequence). The CDR3, as DNA: TGTGCCAGTAGTACCGGGTCCGGGGGCCTCAACGTTTTT. This sequence encodes CASSTGSGGLNVF.

The genes are TRBV5-6 and TRBJ2-5, with 8 nucleotides matching TRBD1. CDR1 is SGHDT, CDR2 YYEEEE, per germline. V lost 3 bases and J lost 4; bases outside the gene matches: 11. This CDR3 is 16 amino acids long. CDR3 in DNA: TGTGCCAGCAGCTCCAGACGGACAGGGTGGCGAGAGACCCAGTACTTC. This encodes CASSSRRTGWRETQYF. Based on the CDR3 plus reference TRBV5-6 and TRBJ2-5, the full variable domain is DAGVTQSPTHLIKTRGQQVTLRCSPKSGHDTVSWYQQALGQGPQFIFQYYEEEERQRGNFPDRFSGHQFPNYSSELNVNALLLGDSALYLCASSSRRTGWRETQYFGPGTRLLVL.

This clone came up a few times. The gene calls are TRBV5-1 and TRBJ2-1, with TRBD2 identical over 11 bases. Germline V gene lookup returns CDR1 SGHRS and CDR2 YFSETQ. There are 18 residues in the CDR3. V was clipped by 4 bases and J by 3 bases; unmatched bases: 12. The CDR3 bases are TGCGCCAGCAGCAGCGGGACTAGCGGCACCTTCCTCTACAATGAGCAGTTCTTC. Translation gives CASSSGTSGTFLYNEQFF.

This rearrangement joins TRBV13 to TRBJ1-2; the D gene is possibly TRBD1 (5 bases). Germline V gene sequence: CDR1 PRHDT, CDR2 FYEKMQ (reference sequence). The V end was cut by 5 bases, the J end by 0 bases, with 7 bases between. The CDR3 is 13 residues long. The CDR3 is CASSQQANYGYTF. CDR3 sequence (DNA): TGTGCCAGCAGCCAACAGGCTAACTATGGCTACACCTTC. Full variable domain (outside the CDR3, taken from reference TRBV13 and TRBJ1-2): AAGVIQSPRHLIKEKRETATLKCYPIPRHDTVYWYQQGPGQDPQFLISFYEKMQSDKGSIPDRFSAQQFSDYHSELNMSSLELGDSALYFCASSQQANYGYTFGSGTRLTVV.

This clone occurred a few times. V is TRBV19 and J is TRBJ1-2; possible D gene TRBD1, 5 bases. V was cut by 5 bases and J by 5 bases, with 15 bases left in between. Germline CDR1 reads LNHDA; CDR2 reads SQIVND (reference sequence). The CDR3 runs 14 residues. The CDR3 coding sequence is TGTGCCAGTAGTTCCTACGGGACCGGTTATGGCTACACCTTC. Translated: CASSSYGTGYGYTF.

The chain uses TRBV27 and TRBJ2-7; D uncertain. Germline-derived CDR1 and CDR2 are MNHEY and SMNVEV (reference sequence). This CDR3 has 9 amino acids. This CDR3 reads CRQIYEQYF. CDR3 bases: TGTCGCCAGATCTACGAGCAGTACTTC.